Listed below are T cell receptor beta chains from one sample, sequenced in a study of T cell responses to AZD1222 COVID-19 vaccine. Profiled with immunoSEQ multiplex PCR; TCRdb holds only in-frame clones, not every one. Here the sample spans more than 150,000 clones, about 93% being singletons. The material was peripheral blood, obtained on day 0 of AZD1222 vaccination. Receptor source: an adult in good health. Both conserved end residues are part of each CDR3. Fields, in order: D gene, V gene, CDR3 length, J gene, clone size, CDR3 protein, CDR3 DNA. The D gene is left open where the match is weak. Where a row states a size, it is once, few, many or the class of an expanded clone; other rows omit it.

D gene: TRBD1
V gene: TRBV29-1
CDR3 length: 12
J gene: TRBJ1-2
clone size: NA
CDR3 protein: CSFRGAVYGYTF
CDR3 DNA: TGCAGCTTCAGGGGGGCCGTCTATGGCTACACCTTC

D gene: TRBD1
V gene: TRBV23-1
CDR3 length: 14
J gene: TRBJ2-7
clone size: NA
CDR3 protein: CATIRYRGSYEQYF
CDR3 DNA: TGCGCCACCATCCGTTACAGGGGATCCTACGAGCAGTACTTC

D gene: NA
V gene: TRBV19
CDR3 length: 15
J gene: TRBJ2-1
clone size: NA
CDR3 protein: CASSMGGRSYNEQFF
CDR3 DNA: TGTGCCAGTAGTATGGGGGGACGCTCCTACAATGAGCAGTTCTTC

D gene: NA
V gene: TRBV19
CDR3 length: 14
J gene: TRBJ1-1
clone size: NA
CDR3 protein: CASTGGYMNTEAFF
CDR3 DNA: TGTGCCAGTACCGGGGGGTACATGAACACTGAAGCTTTCTTT

D gene: NA
V gene: TRBV20-1
CDR3 length: 11
J gene: TRBJ1-2
clone size: NA
CDR3 protein: CSARAPGGYTF
CDR3 DNA: TGCAGTGCCCGCGCCCCGGGTGGCTACACCTTC

D gene: NA
V gene: TRBV7-2
CDR3 length: 16
J gene: TRBJ1-1
clone size: NA
CDR3 protein: CASSLLTSTPNTEAFF
CDR3 DNA: TGTGCCAGCAGCTTATTAACCTCCACCCCGAACACTGAAGCTTTCTTT

D gene: NA
V gene: TRBV12-3/TRBV12-4
CDR3 length: 13
J gene: TRBJ2-5
clone size: once
CDR3 protein: CASSRPGLGTQYF
CDR3 DNA: TGTGCCAGCAGTCGACCGGGACTGGGGACCCAGTACTTC

D gene: NA
V gene: TRBV21-1
CDR3 length: 13
J gene: TRBJ1-2
clone size: NA
CDR3 protein: CASSPLPPYGYTF
CDR3 DNA: TGTGCCAGCAGCCCACTCCCCCCCTATGGCTACACCTTC

D gene: NA
V gene: TRBV5-8
CDR3 length: 12
J gene: TRBJ2-1
clone size: NA
CDR3 protein: CASSASGRELFF
CDR3 DNA: TGTGCCAGCAGCGCCAGCGGACGGGAGTTGTTCTTC

D gene: NA
V gene: TRBV5-1
CDR3 length: 14
J gene: TRBJ1-6
clone size: once
CDR3 protein: CASSLRDGDSPLHF
CDR3 DNA: TGCGCCAGCAGCCTCCGGGACGGGGATTCACCCCTCCACTTT

D gene: NA
V gene: TRBV20-1
CDR3 length: 11
J gene: TRBJ2-7
clone size: once
CDR3 protein: CSARGGYEQYF
CDR3 DNA: TGCAGTGCGAGGGGGGGATACGAGCAGTACTTC

D gene: NA
V gene: TRBV2
CDR3 length: 13
J gene: TRBJ1-1
clone size: NA
CDR3 protein: CASSDGSHTEAFF
CDR3 DNA: TGTGCCAGCAGTGATGGCAGTCACACTGAAGCTTTCTTT

D gene: NA
V gene: TRBV5-8
CDR3 length: 15
J gene: TRBJ1-5
clone size: NA
CDR3 protein: CASSFYRASNQPQHF
CDR3 DNA: TGTGCCAGCAGCTTCTATAGGGCTAGCAATCAGCCCCAGCATTTT

D gene: TRBD1
V gene: TRBV9
CDR3 length: 16
J gene: TRBJ1-1
clone size: NA
CDR3 protein: CASSVFEGAGGTEAFF
CDR3 DNA: TGTGCCAGCAGCGTATTTGAGGGGGCGGGTGGGACTGAAGCTTTCTTT

D gene: NA
V gene: TRBV30
CDR3 length: 16
J gene: TRBJ1-2
clone size: NA
CDR3 protein: CAWRPIRGPRRYGYTF
CDR3 DNA: TGTGCCTGGAGACCCATCCGGGGCCCCCGGCGGTATGGCTACACCTTC

D gene: NA
V gene: TRBV27
CDR3 length: 15
J gene: TRBJ1-5
clone size: NA
CDR3 protein: CASSLSTGTSQPQHF
CDR3 DNA: TGTGCCAGCAGTTTATCAACTGGGACTTCCCAGCCCCAGCATTTT

D gene: NA
V gene: TRBV3-1/TRBV3-2
CDR3 length: 14
J gene: TRBJ1-6
clone size: NA
CDR3 protein: CASSPQQRSGPLHF
CDR3 DNA: TGTGCCAGCAGCCCCCAGCAGAGATCGGGTCCCCTCCACTTT

D gene: NA
V gene: TRBV18
CDR3 length: 15
J gene: TRBJ1-4
clone size: NA
CDR3 protein: CASSPLAGDDEKLFF
CDR3 DNA: TGTGCCAGCTCACCACTAGCAGGTGACGATGAAAAACTGTTTTTT

D gene: NA
V gene: TRBV9
CDR3 length: 15
J gene: TRBJ1-5
clone size: NA
CDR3 protein: CASSVGISSNQPQHF
CDR3 DNA: TGTGCCAGCAGCGTAGGTATCAGTAGCAATCAGCCCCAGCATTTT

D gene: NA
V gene: TRBV30
CDR3 length: 12
J gene: TRBJ1-2
clone size: NA
CDR3 protein: CAWSVSENGYTF
CDR3 DNA: TGTGCCTGGAGTGTTTCGGAGAATGGCTACACCTTC

D gene: NA
V gene: TRBV12-3/TRBV12-4
CDR3 length: 13
J gene: TRBJ2-7
clone size: NA
CDR3 protein: CASSPRAGYEQYF
CDR3 DNA: TGTGCCAGCAGCCCAAGGGCTGGCTACGAGCAGTACTTC

D gene: NA
V gene: TRBV5-4
CDR3 length: 13
J gene: TRBJ2-1
clone size: NA
CDR3 protein: CASSLGRGNEQFF
CDR3 DNA: TGTGCCAGCAGCTTAGGCAGGGGCAATGAGCAGTTCTTC

D gene: NA
V gene: TRBV18
CDR3 length: 14
J gene: TRBJ2-7
clone size: NA
CDR3 protein: CASSLSTDLYEQYF
CDR3 DNA: TGTGCCAGCTCACTCAGCACAGATTTATACGAGCAGTACTTC

D gene: NA
V gene: TRBV27
CDR3 length: 15
J gene: TRBJ2-7
clone size: NA
CDR3 protein: CASSLSREIPYEQYF
CDR3 DNA: TGTGCCAGCAGTTTATCTCGCGAAATCCCCTACGAGCAGTACTTC

D gene: TRBD2
V gene: TRBV14
CDR3 length: 15
J gene: TRBJ2-1
clone size: NA
CDR3 protein: CASSPTGGVINEQFF
CDR3 DNA: TGTGCCAGCAGCCCGACTGGGGGGGTGATCAATGAGCAGTTCTTC

D gene: TRBD1
V gene: TRBV4-1
CDR3 length: 16
J gene: TRBJ1-1
clone size: once
CDR3 protein: CASSHGPGGAGTEAFF
CDR3 DNA: TGCGCCAGCAGCCATGGACCAGGGGGCGCGGGAACTGAAGCTTTCTTT

D gene: NA
V gene: TRBV12-3/TRBV12-4
CDR3 length: 13
J gene: TRBJ2-7
clone size: NA
CDR3 protein: CASSSPSRGEQYF
CDR3 DNA: TGTGCCAGCAGTTCCCCCTCCCGTGGAGAGCAGTACTTC

D gene: NA
V gene: TRBV7-9
CDR3 length: 14
J gene: TRBJ2-3
clone size: NA
CDR3 protein: CASSPGDVTDTQYF
CDR3 DNA: TGTGCCAGCAGCCCAGGGGACGTTACAGATACGCAGTATTTT

D gene: TRBD2
V gene: TRBV7-3
CDR3 length: 16
J gene: TRBJ2-3
clone size: NA
CDR3 protein: CASSLLAGGNTDTQYF
CDR3 DNA: TGTGCCAGCAGCTTATTAGCGGGAGGAAACACAGATACGCAGTATTTT

D gene: NA
V gene: TRBV18
CDR3 length: 15
J gene: TRBJ2-7
clone size: NA
CDR3 protein: CASSPRQTNSYEQYF
CDR3 DNA: TGTGCCAGCTCACCACGGCAGACAAACTCCTACGAGCAGTACTTC

D gene: NA
V gene: TRBV19
CDR3 length: 13
J gene: TRBJ1-5
clone size: NA
CDR3 protein: CASSITRNQPQHF
CDR3 DNA: TGTGCCAGTAGTATCACACGAAATCAGCCCCAGCATTTT